These 26 T cell receptor beta chains originate from one sample sequenced in a study of T cell changes during pregnancy in multiple sclerosis. Produced via immunoSEQ multiplex PCR; TCRdb's table is partial and in-frame only. The sample has approximately 99,000 clones, 90% seen once. The sample was peripheral blood, taken in the second trimester of pregnancy. The origin of the receptors is a female donor in good health, enrolled as a control in a pregnancy study.

This chain connects TRBV4-1 to TRBJ2-1; 14 nucleotides match TRBD2. The V segment lost 2 bases and the J segment 6 bases; nucleotides outside the gene matches: 6. Germline-derived CDR1 and CDR2 are MGHRA and YSYEKL. This CDR3 region has 17 residues. CDR3 DNA sequence: TGCGCCAGCAGCCAACTGATGACTAGCGGGGGGGTCAATGAGCAGTTCTTC. Its protein is CASSQLMTSGGVNEQFF.

The chain employs TRBV10-3 and TRBJ2-5; 16 nucleotides match TRBD2. CDR3 length equals 17 residues. The germline V gene encodes CDR1 ENHRY and CDR2 SYGVKD. Trimming took 0 bases from V and 5 from J; bases not matched to a gene: 3. This chain's CDR3 is CAISESGLAGGHETQYF. CDR3 in DNA: TGTGCCATCAGTGAGTCGGGACTAGCGGGGGGGCACGAGACCCAGTACTTC.

The chain uses TRBV9 and TRBJ2-3; TRBD2 aligns across 12 bases. Trimming cost V 0 bases and J 2 bases; bases outside gene matches: 16. The CDR3 contains 21 residues. Per the germline V gene, CDR1 is SGDLS and CDR2 is YYNGEE. CDR3 in amino acids: CASSVGLGLAGSEKYTDTQYF. CDR3 nucleotides: TGTGCCAGCAGCGTAGGTTTAGGACTAGCGGGATCGGAAAAGTACACAGATACGCAGTATTTT. The full variable domain, rest sourced from reference TRBV9 and TRBJ2-3, is DSGVTQTPKHLITATGQRVTLRCSPRSGDLSVYWYQQSLDQGLQFLIQYYNGEERAKGNILERFSAQQFPDLHSELNLSSLELGDSALYFCASSVGLGLAGSEKYTDTQYFGPGTRLTVL.

The chain carries TRBV4-3 and TRBJ2-1; 10 bases map to TRBD2. This CDR3 is built from 16 residues. V was clipped by 3 bases and J by 8 bases; unmatched bases: 10. Germline V gene lookup returns CDR1 LGHNA and CDR2 YSLEER. The CDR3: CASSQALAGVLDEQFF. CDR3 DNA sequence: TGCGCCAGCAGCCAGGCCCTAGCGGGAGTGTTGGATGAGCAGTTCTTC.

The chain combines TRBV28 with TRBJ2-7; unclear D gene. V lost 5 bases to trimming and J lost 4 bases, with 6 bases between them. Germline values: CDR1 MDHEN, CDR2 SYDVKM. CDR3 length: 11 amino acids. This CDR3 is CASSARYEQYF. In DNA, the CDR3 is TGTGCCAGCAGTGCCAGGTACGAGCAGTACTTC.

This clone has only one observation. This CDR3 is CASSLAGGDGYTF. The CDR3 DNA follows: TGTGCCAGCAGCTTGGCTGGGGGGGATGGCTACACCTTC. The chain is built from TRBV5-4 and TRBJ1-2; possibly TRBD1 for D (5 bases). The CDR3 is 13 amino acids. The germline V gene has CDR1 SGHNT and CDR2 YYREEE (reference sequence). V was cut by 0 bases and J by 6 bases, with 9 bases left in between.

This chain links TRBV28 with TRBJ1-2; D is possibly TRBD1 (5 bases). CDR3 size: 15 residues. Trimming removed 8 bases at V and 0 bases at J, with 16 bases between. CDR1 is MDHEN, CDR2 SYDVKM, per germline. CDR3 loop: CASDSQARPNYGYTF. Written as DNA, the CDR3 is TGTGCCAGCGACAGTCAGGCTCGGCCTAACTATGGCTACACCTTC.

The chain combines TRBV5-1 with TRBJ1-1; 7 bases agree with TRBD1. V was clipped by 7 bases and J by 4 bases; unmatched bases: 22. In germline, CDR1 is SGHRS, CDR2 YFSETQ. This CDR3 has 18 residues. CDR3 loop: CASSPGASRGPLGTEAFF. The CDR3, as DNA: TGCGCCAGCTCTCCTGGTGCTAGTAGGGGGCCTCTTGGCACTGAAGCTTTCTTT.

The chain links TRBV11-2 to TRBJ2-5; 7 bases are a match to TRBD1. The ends lost 0 bases at V and 7 bases at J; junction bases unmatched: 5. Germline assignment: CDR1 SGHAT and CDR2 FQNNGV. This CDR3 has 14 residues. The CDR3 DNA reads TGTGCCAGCAGCTTAGATCGGCAGGGGGTGACCCAGTACTTC. This gives the protein CASSLDRQGVTQYF. Supplemented by reference TRBV11-2 and TRBJ2-5, the full variable domain reads EAGVAQSPRYKIIEKRQSVAFWCNPISGHATLYWYQQILGQGPKLLIQFQNNGVVDDSQLPKDRFSAERLKGVDSTLKIQPAKLEDSAVYLCASSLDRQGVTQYFGPGTRLLVL.

The genes are TRBV7-9 and TRBJ2-7; a weak D match, TRBD2 (6 bases). The CDR3 covers 13 residues. The germline CDR1 and CDR2 sequences are SEHNR and FQNEAQ (reference sequence). V gave up 2 bases and J gave up 5 bases, with 10 bases separating them. The DNA for the CDR3 is TGTGCCAGCAGCTTACCCGGGAGCGACGAGCAGTACTTC. It codes for CASSLPGSDEQYF.

V and J are TRBV7-8 and TRBJ2-7; 8 bases match TRBD1. V gave up 4 bases and J gave up 2 bases; unmatched junction bases: 4. The germline V gene has CDR1 SGHVS and CDR2 FQNEAQ. The CDR3 extends over 14 amino acids. The CDR3 sequence: CASSWETGAYEQYF. The CDR3 DNA reads TGTGCCAGCAGCTGGGAGACAGGGGCCTACGAGCAGTACTTC.

The gene calls are TRBV27 and TRBJ1-4, with D possibly matching TRBD1 (5 bases). This CDR3 has 18 amino acids. From germline, CDR1 is MNHEY and CDR2 SMNVEV (reference sequence). V was pared by 2 bases and J by 0 bases, with 16 bases between. The CDR3 sequence: CASSLRGGVVATNEKLFF. Written as DNA, the CDR3 is TGTGCCAGCAGTTTAAGGGGAGGCGTCGTCGCAACTAATGAAAAACTGTTTTTT.

This rearrangement joins TRBV7-8 to TRBJ1-3; TRBD1 is a possible D gene (6 bases). V shed 5 bases and J shed 4 bases, with 15 bases lying between them. CDR3 length: 15 amino acids. From germline, CDR1 is SGHVS and CDR2 FQNEAQ. The CDR3 is CASSVRAGDGNTIYF. The CDR3 bases are TGTGCCAGCAGCGTAAGGGCAGGGGACGGAAACACCATATATTTT.

The chain has TRBV30 and TRBJ1-1; D possibly corresponds to TRBD1 (6 bases). Trimming took 3 bases from V and 3 from J, leaving 14 bases between them. The CDR3 length is 14 residues. CDR1 and CDR2 from the germline V gene are GTSNPN and SVGIG (reference sequence). The CDR3 DNA sequence: TGTGCCTGGAGCACAGGGCTTAAGGACACTGAAGCTTTCTTT. Its translation is CAWSTGLKDTEAFF. Complete variable domain (other parts from reference TRBV30 and TRBJ1-1): SQTIHQWPATLVQPVGSPLSLECTVEGTSNPNLYWYRQAAGRGLQLLFYSVGIGQISSEVPQNLSASRPQDRQFILSSKKLLLSDSGFYLCAWSTGLKDTEAFFGQGTRLTVV.

The chain couples TRBV5-5 to TRBJ1-4; D not resolved. The CDR3 is made up of 16 amino acids. The germline V gene has CDR1 SGHKS and CDR2 YYEKEE (reference sequence). Trimming left V 6 bases short and J 3 bases short, with 18 bases between. As DNA, the CDR3 is TGTGCCAGCACCCTCTTTACGGGGATGTCTAATGAAAAACTGTTTTTT. Translation gives CASTLFTGMSNEKLFF.

The genes are TRBV14 and TRBJ1-2; the D gene is possibly TRBD1 (5 bases). Trimming removed 2 bases at V and 6 bases at J, with 13 bases between. This CDR3 is built from 14 residues. The V gene's germline CDR1 is SGHDN and CDR2 FVKESK. CDR3 residues: CASSQYGHSHGYTF. The CDR3 DNA reads TGTGCCAGCAGCCAATACGGACACTCTCATGGCTACACCTTC.

The chain links TRBV28 to TRBJ1-6; the match to TRBD1 covers 8 bases. The CDR3 contains 14 residues. Germline V lookup: CDR1 MDHEN, CDR2 SYDVKM. V lost 6 bases and J lost 6; bases outside the gene matches: 4. CDR3 protein: CASSRTGGNSPLHF. For the CDR3, the DNA is TGTGCCAGCAGCCGTACAGGGGGTAATTCACCCCTCCACTTT.

The rearrangement joins TRBV19 to TRBJ2-2; D is unclear. V lost 2 bases and J lost 1, with 8 bases in between. Germline CDR1 reads LNHDA; CDR2 reads SQIVND (reference sequence). The CDR3 runs 15 residues. The CDR3 DNA reads as TGTGCCAGTAGTATAACGTTCGGGAACACCGGGGAGCTGTTTTTT. It encodes CASSITFGNTGELFF.

The chain uses TRBV6-4 and TRBJ2-1; TRBD1 aligns across 7 bases. Trimming at V came to 3 bases and at J to 5 bases, leaving 4 bases not matched to a gene. CDR3 length: 14 residues. Germline V gene sequence: CDR1 MRHNA, CDR2 SNTAGT. CDR3 loop: CASSDSTGHNEQFF. DNA for the CDR3: TGTGCCAGCAGTGATTCGACAGGGCACAATGAGCAGTTCTTC.

The chain employs TRBV18 and TRBJ2-4; TRBD2 aligns across 14 bases. The CDR3 runs 16 residues. V lost 6 bases to trimming and J lost 2 bases; unmatched junction nucleotides: 3. Per germline, CDR1 KGHSH and CDR2 LQKENI. The CDR3 region is CASSRTSGRTKNIQYF. Here the CDR3 DNA reads TGTGCCAGCTCCCGGACTAGCGGGAGGACCAAAAACATTCAGTACTTC. Combining the CDR3 with reference TRBV18 and TRBJ2-4 gives the whole variable domain NAGVMQNPRHLVRRRGQEARLRCSPMKGHSHVYWYRQLPEEGLKFMVYLQKENIIDESGMPKERFSAEFPKEGPSILRIQQVVRGDSAAYFCASSRTSGRTKNIQYFGAGTRLSVL.

The chain employs TRBV2 and TRBJ2-7; D is possibly TRBD1 (6 bases). Trimming removed 6 bases from V and 6 bases from J, with 24 bases in between. Germline V gene lookup returns CDR1 SNHLY and CDR2 FYNNEI. The CDR3 is 16 residues long. Here the CDR3 DNA reads TGTGCCAGCAGATGGACAGAAAGGCCGGCCGGAGGCGAGCAGTACTTC. This gives the protein CASRWTERPAGGEQYF. Full variable domain (outside the CDR3, taken from reference TRBV2 and TRBJ2-7): EPEVTQTPSHQVTQMGQEVILRCVPISNHLYFYWYRQILGQKVEFLVSFYNNEISEKSEIFDDQFSVERPDGSNFTLKIRSTKLEDSAMYFCASRWTERPAGGEQYFGPGTRLTVT.

The chain couples TRBV19 to TRBJ2-2; 12 bases are a match to TRBD2. The CDR3 runs 17 residues. From germline, CDR1 is LNHDA and CDR2 SQIVND (reference sequence). With V trimmed by 6 bases and J by 2 bases, 7 bases remained unmatched. The CDR3 coding sequence is TGTGCCAGTAGGACTAGCGGGGGCCTCGTAAACACCGGGGAGCTGTTTTTT. Its translation is CASRTSGGLVNTGELFF.

This clone came up once. V is TRBV28 and J is TRBJ1-5, with 7 positions matching TRBD1. CDR1 MDHEN and CDR2 SYDVKM come from the germline V gene. The trim removed 3 bases at V and 5 bases at J, leaving 4 bases unmatched. The CDR3 covers 14 residues. Here the CDR3 DNA reads TGTGCCAGCAGTTTGGGACAGAGTTATCAGCCCCAGCATTTT. Its translation is CASSLGQSYQPQHF.

The sample holds one count of this clone. The chain couples TRBV9 to TRBJ2-1; D uncertain. V was clipped by 4 bases and J by 0 bases, with 11 bases between them. This CDR3 is built from 15 residues. Germline V CDR1 and CDR2: SGDLS, YYNGEE. CDR3 in amino acids: CASSPTESSYNEQFF. CDR3 nucleotides: TGTGCCAGCAGCCCCACGGAGAGCTCCTACAATGAGCAGTTCTTC. The variable domain in full, completed from reference TRBV9 and TRBJ2-1, reads DSGVTQTPKHLITATGQRVTLRCSPRSGDLSVYWYQQSLDQGLQFLIQYYNGEERAKGNILERFSAQQFPDLHSELNLSSLELGDSALYFCASSPTESSYNEQFFGPGTRLTVL.

The CDR3 reads CASSLARSAFF. CDR3 nucleotide sequence: TGTGCCAGCAGCTTAGCCCGGAGTGCTTTCTTT. This chain connects TRBV7-9 to TRBJ1-1; no clear D. There are 11 residues in the CDR3. Looked up from germline, CDR1 is SEHNR and CDR2 is FQNEAQ (reference sequence). The V and J ends lost 0 bases and 11 bases respectively, with 7 bases between them.

This chain connects TRBV4-1 to TRBJ2-3; 11 bases fit TRBD2. V trimming: 0 bases; J trimming: 4 bases; junction bases outside the gene matches: 9. Germline CDR1 is MGHRA and CDR2 is YSYEKL. This CDR3 comprises 18 residues. The CDR3 coding sequence is TGCGCCAGCAGCCAAGAGTATCTAGCGGGAGGAGCCGCAGATACGCAGTATTTT. Amino acid sequence: CASSQEYLAGGAADTQYF.